What follows describes a single T cell receptor beta chain. The antigen remains unidentified. In terms of origin and age, donors were healthy Caucasian individuals from Russia aged about 6 to 100. This specimen belongs to a study of blood T cells in healthy people across ages. Whole-study results and caveats: Naive and antigen-experienced cells were not separated, limiting conclusive comparison. Among long-lived donors, naive CD4+ cells were more numerous and diversity higher than in aged donors.

For the second PCR, which ran for about 7 to 11 cycles, a sample-barcoded 5' primer and a J-beta primer mix were used. A single record per CDR3 protein comes from TCRdb applying MiXCR to the 5' RACE reads. The table includes hundreds of thousands of distinct CDR3 sequences, over 40% detected once. The sequence came from a woman of 80 years or more in good health. Sequences were obtained from blood.

The CDR3 loop reads CASSQKVRWRSSGNNEQFF. The CDR3 bases are TGCGCCAGCAGCCAAAAGGTCCGATGGCGGTCTAGCGGAAACAATGAGCAGTTCTTC. The genes are TRBV4-3 and TRBJ2-1; 7 nucleotides align to TRBD2. This CDR3 contains 19 residues. Unmatched junction bases numbered 18, after V lost 2 bases and J lost 5 bases. The germline V gene has CDR1 LGHNA and CDR2 YSLEER.